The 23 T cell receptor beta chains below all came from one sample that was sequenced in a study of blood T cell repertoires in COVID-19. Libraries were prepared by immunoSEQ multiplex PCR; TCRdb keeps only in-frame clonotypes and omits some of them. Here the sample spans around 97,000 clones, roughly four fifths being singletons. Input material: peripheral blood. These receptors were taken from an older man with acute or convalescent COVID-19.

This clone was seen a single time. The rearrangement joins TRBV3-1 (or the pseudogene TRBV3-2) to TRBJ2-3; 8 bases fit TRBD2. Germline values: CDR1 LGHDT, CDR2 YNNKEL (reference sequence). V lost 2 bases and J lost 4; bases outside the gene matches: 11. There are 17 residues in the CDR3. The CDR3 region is CASSQRRAGVVPDTQYF. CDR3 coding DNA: TGTGCCAGCAGCCAAAGAAGAGCGGGAGTGGTCCCAGATACGCAGTATTTT.

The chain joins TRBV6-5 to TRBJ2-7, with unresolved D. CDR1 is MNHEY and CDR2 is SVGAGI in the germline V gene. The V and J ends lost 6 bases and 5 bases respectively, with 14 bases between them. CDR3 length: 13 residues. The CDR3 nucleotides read TGTGCCAGCAGGTTGACTGCTCAGAACGAGCAGTACTTC. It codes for CASRLTAQNEQYF.

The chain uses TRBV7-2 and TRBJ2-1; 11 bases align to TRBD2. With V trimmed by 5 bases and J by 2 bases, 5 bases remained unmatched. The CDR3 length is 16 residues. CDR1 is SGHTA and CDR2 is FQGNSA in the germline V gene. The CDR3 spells CASSPTSGTTYNEQFF. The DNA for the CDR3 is TGTGCCAGCAGCCCGACTAGCGGGACGACCTACAATGAGCAGTTCTTC. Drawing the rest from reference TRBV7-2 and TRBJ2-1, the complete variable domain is GAGVSQSPSNKVTEKGKDVELRCDPISGHTALYWYRQSLGQGLEFLIYFQGNSAPDKSGLPSDRFSAERTGGSVSTLTIQRTQQEDSAVYLCASSPTSGTTYNEQFFGPGTRLTVL.

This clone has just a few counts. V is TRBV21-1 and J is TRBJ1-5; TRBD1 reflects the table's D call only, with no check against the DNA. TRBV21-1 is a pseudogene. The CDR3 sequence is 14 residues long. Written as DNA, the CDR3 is TGTGCCAGCACCACGGACAGACCCAATCAGCCCCAGCATTTT. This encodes CASTTDRPNQPQHF.

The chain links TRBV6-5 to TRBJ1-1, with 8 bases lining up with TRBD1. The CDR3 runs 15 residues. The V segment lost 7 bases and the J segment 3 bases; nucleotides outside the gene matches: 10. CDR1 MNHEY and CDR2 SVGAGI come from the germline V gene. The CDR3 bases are TGTGCCAGCAAACCACCCCAGGGGGCTTACACTGAAGCTTTCTTT. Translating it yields CASKPPQGAYTEAFF.

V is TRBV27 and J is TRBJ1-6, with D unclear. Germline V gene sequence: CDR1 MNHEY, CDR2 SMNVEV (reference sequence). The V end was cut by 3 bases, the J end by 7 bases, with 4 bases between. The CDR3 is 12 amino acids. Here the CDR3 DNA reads TGTGCCAGCAGTTTCGGGAATTCACCCCTCCACTTT. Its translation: CASSFGNSPLHF.

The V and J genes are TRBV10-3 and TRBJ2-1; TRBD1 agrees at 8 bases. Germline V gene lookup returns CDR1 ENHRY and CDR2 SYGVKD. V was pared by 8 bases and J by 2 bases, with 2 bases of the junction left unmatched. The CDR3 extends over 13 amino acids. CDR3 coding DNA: TGTGCCATCGGACAGGGTGCCTACAATGAGCAGTTCTTC. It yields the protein CAIGQGAYNEQFF.

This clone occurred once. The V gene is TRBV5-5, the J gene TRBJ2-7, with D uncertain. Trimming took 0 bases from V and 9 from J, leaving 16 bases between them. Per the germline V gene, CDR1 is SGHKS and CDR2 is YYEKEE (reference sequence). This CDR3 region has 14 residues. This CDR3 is CASSLGSEVLAQYF. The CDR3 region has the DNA TGTGCCAGCAGCTTGGGATCCGAGGTCCTTGCGCAGTACTTC.

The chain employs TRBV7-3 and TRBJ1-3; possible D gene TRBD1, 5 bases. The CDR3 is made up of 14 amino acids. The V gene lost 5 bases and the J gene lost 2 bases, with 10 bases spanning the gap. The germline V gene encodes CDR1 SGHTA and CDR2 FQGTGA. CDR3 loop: CASSPGTAGNTIYF. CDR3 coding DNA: TGTGCCAGCAGCCCGGGGACTGCTGGAAACACCATATATTTT.

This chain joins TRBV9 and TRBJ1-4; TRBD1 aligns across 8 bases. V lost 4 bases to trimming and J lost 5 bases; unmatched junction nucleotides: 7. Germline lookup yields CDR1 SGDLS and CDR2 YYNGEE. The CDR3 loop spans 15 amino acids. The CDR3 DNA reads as TGTGCCAGCAGCTTTAGGACAGGGAAGAATGAAAAACTGTTTTTT. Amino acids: CASSFRTGKNEKLFF.

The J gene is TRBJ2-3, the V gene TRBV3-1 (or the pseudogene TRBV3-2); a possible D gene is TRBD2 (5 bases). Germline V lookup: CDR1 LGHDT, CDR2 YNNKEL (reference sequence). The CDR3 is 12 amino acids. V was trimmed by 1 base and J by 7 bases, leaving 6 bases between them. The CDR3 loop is CASSQGGHTQYF. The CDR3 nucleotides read TGTGCCAGCAGCCAAGGCGGGCATACGCAGTATTTT.

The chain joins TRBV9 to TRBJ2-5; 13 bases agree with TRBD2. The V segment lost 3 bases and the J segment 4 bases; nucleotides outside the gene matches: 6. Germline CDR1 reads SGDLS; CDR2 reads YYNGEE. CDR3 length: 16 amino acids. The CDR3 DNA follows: TGTGCCAGCAGCGAACTAGCGGGGGGGCCGGGAGAGACCCAGTACTTC. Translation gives CASSELAGGPGETQYF.

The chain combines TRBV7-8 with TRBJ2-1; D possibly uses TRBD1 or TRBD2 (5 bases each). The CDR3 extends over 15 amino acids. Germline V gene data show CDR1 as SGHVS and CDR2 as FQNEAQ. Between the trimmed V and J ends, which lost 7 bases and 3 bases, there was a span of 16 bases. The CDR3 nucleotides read TGTGCCAGCACCCGAGGGCAGGGTAACTACAATGAGCAGTTCTTC. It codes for CASTRGQGNYNEQFF.

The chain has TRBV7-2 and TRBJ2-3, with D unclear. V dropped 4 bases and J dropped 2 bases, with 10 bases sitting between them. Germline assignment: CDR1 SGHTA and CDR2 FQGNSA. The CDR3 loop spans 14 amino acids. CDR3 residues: CASSSQTLTDTQYF. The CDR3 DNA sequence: TGTGCCAGCAGCTCACAGACGCTCACAGATACGCAGTATTTT.

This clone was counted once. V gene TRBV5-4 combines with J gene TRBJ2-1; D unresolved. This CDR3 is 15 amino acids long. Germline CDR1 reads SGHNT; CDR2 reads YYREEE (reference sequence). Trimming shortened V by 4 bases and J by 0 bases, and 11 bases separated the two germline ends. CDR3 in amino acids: CASSSQRVSYNEQFF. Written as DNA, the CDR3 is TGTGCCAGCAGCAGCCAGCGTGTCTCCTACAATGAGCAGTTCTTC.

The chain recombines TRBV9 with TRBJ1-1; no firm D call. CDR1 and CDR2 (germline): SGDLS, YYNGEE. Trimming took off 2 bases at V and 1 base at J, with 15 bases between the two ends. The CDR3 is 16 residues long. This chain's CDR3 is CASSVTPEGGNTEAFF. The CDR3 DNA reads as TGTGCCAGCAGCGTTACCCCGGAAGGAGGGAACACTGAAGCTTTCTTT.

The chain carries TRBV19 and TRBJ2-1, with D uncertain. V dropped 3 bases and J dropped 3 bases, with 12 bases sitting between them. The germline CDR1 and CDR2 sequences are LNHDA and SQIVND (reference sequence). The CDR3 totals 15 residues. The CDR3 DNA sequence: TGTGCCAGTAGTATTCAAACTGTCGGCTACAATGAGCAGTTCTTC. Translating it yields CASSIQTVGYNEQFF.

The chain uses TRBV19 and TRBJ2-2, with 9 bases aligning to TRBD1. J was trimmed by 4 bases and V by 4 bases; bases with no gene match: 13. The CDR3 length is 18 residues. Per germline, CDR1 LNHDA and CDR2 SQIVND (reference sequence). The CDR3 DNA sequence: TGTGCCAGTAGTACCACCGGGACAGGGCGGACCAGCACCGGGGAGCTGTTTTTT. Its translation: CASSTTGTGRTSTGELFF.

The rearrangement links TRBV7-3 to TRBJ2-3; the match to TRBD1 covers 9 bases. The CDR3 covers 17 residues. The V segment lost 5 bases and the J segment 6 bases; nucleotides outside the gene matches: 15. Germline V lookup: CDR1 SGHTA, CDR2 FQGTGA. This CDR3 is CASSPNLLGQGRDTQYF. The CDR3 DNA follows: TGTGCCAGCAGCCCGAACTTGTTGGGACAGGGTAGGGATACGCAGTATTTT.

The CDR3 DNA reads TGTGCCAGTAGTATAGTGGGGACAGGGATCAATGAGCAGTTCTTC. Translated: CASSIVGTGINEQFF. This rearrangement joins TRBV19 to TRBJ2-1; the match to TRBD1 covers 9 bases. CDR1 is LNHDA and CDR2 is SQIVND in the germline V gene (reference sequence). V was clipped by 1 base and J by 6 bases; unmatched bases: 4. CDR3 length: 15 amino acids.

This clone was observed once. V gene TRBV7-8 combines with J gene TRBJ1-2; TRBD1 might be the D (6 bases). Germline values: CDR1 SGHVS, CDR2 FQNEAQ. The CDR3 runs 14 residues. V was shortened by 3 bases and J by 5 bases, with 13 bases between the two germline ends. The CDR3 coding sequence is TGTGCCAGCAGCTTTACCCCAGGGGATTATGGCTACACCTTC. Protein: CASSFTPGDYGYTF.

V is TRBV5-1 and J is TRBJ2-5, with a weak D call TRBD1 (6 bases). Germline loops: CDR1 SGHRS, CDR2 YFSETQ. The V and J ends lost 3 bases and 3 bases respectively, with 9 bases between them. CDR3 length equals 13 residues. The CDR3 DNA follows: TGCGCCAGCAGCTACAGGGTTGAAGAGACCCAGTACTTC. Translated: CASSYRVEETQYF. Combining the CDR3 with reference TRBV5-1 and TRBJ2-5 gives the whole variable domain KAGVTQTPRYLIKTRGQQVTLSCSPISGHRSVSWYQQTPGQGLQFLFEYFSETQRNKGNFPGRFSGRQFSNSRSEMNVSTLELGDSALYLCASSYRVEETQYFGPGTRLLVL.

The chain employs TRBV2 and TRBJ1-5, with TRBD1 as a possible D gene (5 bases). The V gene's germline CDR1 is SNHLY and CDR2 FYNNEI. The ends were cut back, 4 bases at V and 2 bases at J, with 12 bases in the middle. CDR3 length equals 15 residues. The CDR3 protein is CASSAQLQGNQPQHF. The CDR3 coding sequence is TGTGCCAGCAGTGCCCAATTACAGGGCAATCAGCCCCAGCATTTT.